The rows below give T cell receptor beta chains drawn from one sample of a study of CD8+CD57+ T cells in acquired aplastic anemia. TCRdb reprocessed the reads via MiXCR and lists one record per CDR3 protein. The table shows about 190,000 distinct CDR3 sequences, with around three fifths occurring only once. The material sequenced was sorted CD4+, CD8+, or CD8+CD57+ T cells (not recorded which) from PBMCs. These receptor sequences come from a human donor with severe aplastic anemia or a healthy control (not recorded which). CDR3s include the opening cysteine and the closing phenylalanine or tryptophan. Fields, in order: J gene, V gene, CDR3 length, clone size, D gene, CDR3 protein, CDR3 DNA. The D gene is left open where the match is weak. Size is stated for part of the rows, as once, few or many counts, or as a class when the clone is expanded.

TRBJ1-5 TRBV7-2 12 many NA CASSPGGQPQHF TGTGCCAGCAGCCCGGGTGGTCAGCCCCAGCATTTT
TRBJ1-1 TRBV28 15 few NA CASSSLGLMNTEAFF TGTGCCAGCAGTTCCCTGGGGCTCATGAACACTGAAGCTTTCTTT
TRBJ1-2 TRBV10-3 13 NA NA CAISGGGLGGYTF TGTGCCATCAGTGGCGGGGGGCTCGGTGGCTACACCTTC
TRBJ1-5 TRBV25-1 13 NA NA CASSEAGNQPQHF TGTGCCAGCAGTGAGGCAGGGAATCAGCCCCAGCATTTT
TRBJ2-3 TRBV11-1 17 NA NA CASSLARGGLRTDTQYF TGTGCCAGCAGCTTAGCGCGTGGGGGACTTCGCACAGATACGCAGTATTTT
TRBJ1-5 TRBV19 14 once TRBD1 CASAGTGGRQPQHF TGTGCCAGTGCCGGGACAGGGGGACGACAGCCCCAGCATTTT
TRBJ2-1 TRBV25-1 15 many NA CASSVAGGLDNEQFF TGTGCCAGCAGTGTGGCAGGGGGGCTGGACAATGAGCAGTTCTTC
TRBJ2-7 TRBV14 13 NA TRBD2 CASSQLAGGEQYF TGTGCCAGCAGCCAACTAGCGGGAGGCGAGCAGTACTTC
TRBJ2-5 TRBV5-8 14 many NA CASSLDGLGETQYF TGTGCCAGCAGCTTGGACGGCCTAGGGGAGACCCAGTACTTC
TRBJ2-1 TRBV29-1 13 NA TRBD1 CSAWTGNYNEQFF TGCAGCGCCTGGACAGGAAACTACAATGAGCAGTTCTTC
TRBJ2-1 TRBV24-1 15 NA TRBD1 CATSNRETGFNEQFF TGTGCCACCAGCAACCGCGAGACAGGGTTCAATGAGCAGTTCTTC
TRBJ2-7 TRBV7-6 15 NA TRBD2 CASSLGEGIPYEQYF TGTGCCAGCAGCTTAGGGGAGGGAATACCCTACGAGCAGTACTTC
TRBJ1-3 TRBV10-2 13 NA NA CASIDSSGNTIYF TGCGCCAGCATCGACAGCTCTGGAAACACCATATATTTT
TRBJ1-2 TRBV19 14 NA NA CASRSGPHTYGYAF TGTGCCAGTAGGTCGGGACCGCATACCTATGGCTACGCCTTC
TRBJ2-2 TRBV9 15 many TRBD2 CASSVETGGTGELFF TGTGCCAGCAGCGTAGAGACGGGGGGGACCGGGGAGCTGTTTTTT
TRBJ1-1 TRBV7-3 16 NA NA CASTILKGRAGTEAFF TGTGCCAGCACCATCCTCAAGGGCAGGGCGGGCACTGAGGCTTTCTTT
TRBJ1-2 TRBV20-1 12 few NA CSALRRDYGYTF TGCAGTGCTCTCAGGAGAGACTATGGCTACACCTTC
TRBJ2-7 TRBV7-6 15 few TRBD2 CASSLAAGGPFEQYF TGTGCCAGCAGCTTAGCGGCGGGAGGGCCGTTCGAGCAGTACTTC
TRBJ2-1 TRBV24-1 15 NA TRBD1 CATSDRQGAANEQFF TGTGCCACCAGTGATCGACAGGGGGCTGCGAATGAGCAGTTCTTC
TRBJ2-3 TRBV6-5 14 NA NA CASSYYPGTDTQYF TGTGCCAGCAGTTACTATCCCGGGACAGATACGCAGTATTTT
TRBJ1-1 TRBV29-1 12 NA NA CSVAEEGVRAFF TGCAGCGTCGCCGAGGAGGGAGTGCGGGCTTTCTTT
TRBJ2-7 TRBV7-2 18 NA TRBD1 CASSLAGSGTGPFGEQYF TGTGCCAGCAGCTTAGCGGGGTCCGGGACAGGGCCCTTCGGGGAGCAGTACTTC
TRBJ2-1 TRBV2 17 once TRBD2 CASPSSPSGGRPGEQFF TGTGCCAGCCCCTCATCGCCTAGCGGGGGGAGGCCGGGTGAGCAGTTCTTC
TRBJ1-2 TRBV20-1 13 NA NA CSARIQEIYGYTF TGCAGTGCTAGGATTCAGGAGATCTATGGCTACACCTTC
TRBJ1-5 TRBV7-2 15 NA NA CASSLTTMGNQPQHF TGTGCCAGCAGCTTAACGACTATGGGCAATCAGCCCCAGCATTTT
TRBJ2-1 TRBV7-9 14 NA TRBD2 CASSLGGGRDEQFF TGTGCCAGCAGCTTAGGCGGGGGGCGGGATGAGCAGTTCTTC
TRBJ2-1 TRBV7-3 17 NA NA CASSLGGAIFSYNEQFF TGTGCCAGCAGCTTGGGGGGGGCCATTTTCTCCTACAATGAGCAGTTCTTC
TRBJ1-1 TRBV9 14 many TRBD1 CASSATGVGTEAFF TGTGCCAGCAGCGCCACAGGGGTTGGCACTGAAGCTTTCTTT
TRBJ2-7 TRBV10-3 12 few NA CAISESFYEQYF TGTGCCATCAGTGAGTCGTTCTACGAGCAGTACTTC
TRBJ2-3 TRBV4-3 16 NA TRBD1 CASSPGWDRGVDTQYF TGCGCCAGCAGCCCAGGATGGGACAGGGGGGTGGATACGCAGTATTTT
TRBJ1-3 TRBV24-1 13 NA NA CATSDFRGNTIYF TGTGCCACCAGTGATTTTAGGGGAAACACCATATATTTT
TRBJ1-1 TRBV2 14 NA NA CASSDSGWGTEAFF TGTGCCAGCAGTGATTCAGGGTGGGGCACTGAAGCTTTCTTT
TRBJ2-5 TRBV15 15 once TRBD2 CATSRTSGGQETQYF TGTGCCACCAGCAGAACTAGCGGGGGGCAAGAGACCCAGTACTTC
TRBJ1-1 TRBV6-2/TRBV6-3 14 many NA CASSPGGEGTEAFF TGTGCCAGCAGTCCCGGCGGGGAGGGGACTGAAGCTTTCTTT
TRBJ1-4 TRBV7-9 13 once TRBD1 CASSMTGGGELFF TGTGCCAGCAGCATGACAGGGGGCGGGGAACTGTTTTTT